The 22 T cell receptor beta chains given below trace back to one sample, sequenced in a study of early T cells in non-severe SARS-CoV-2 infection. One entry per CDR3 protein results from TCRdb running MiXCR on the 5' RACE reads. This sample yields fewer than 120,000 distinct CDR3 sequences, of which around an eighth are seen a single time; about 4% belongs to the top ten. The starting material was whole blood, obtained at baseline. Every receptor here comes from an adult who was a healthcare worker with PCR-confirmed SARS-CoV-2 infection or an uninfected control (not recorded which).

This rearrangement joins TRBV29-1 to TRBJ2-7, with 10 bases matching TRBD1. V shed 7 bases and J 5 bases; nucleotides not matched to a gene: 5. The length of the CDR3 is 12 residues. Germline V gene lookup returns CDR1 SQVTM and CDR2 ANQGSEA. CDR3 DNA sequence: TGCAGCGCAGGACAGGGGGACCACGAGCAGTACTTC. Translation gives CSAGQGDHEQYF.

This clonotype was counted only a few times. The chain links TRBV7-2 to TRBJ1-6, with D perhaps matching TRBD1 (5 bases). CDR1 SGHTA and CDR2 FQGNSA come from the germline V gene. The CDR3 totals 14 residues. V was cut by 5 bases and J by 7 bases, with 12 bases left in between. The CDR3 here is CASSIRQINSPLHF. Written as DNA, the CDR3 is TGTGCCAGCAGCATTCGACAGATCAATTCACCCCTCCACTTT. Together with reference TRBV7-2 and TRBJ1-6, the CDR3 gives the full variable domain: GAGVSQSPSNKVTEKGKDVELRCDPISGHTALYWYRQSLGQGLEFLIYFQGNSAPDKSGLPSDRFSAERTGGSVSTLTIQRTQQEDSAVYLCASSIRQINSPLHFGNGTRLTVT.

This chain connects TRBV7-9 to TRBJ1-1, with a weak D call TRBD1 (6 bases). CDR3 length equals 14 residues. V lost 1 base to trimming and J lost 3 bases, with 9 bases between them. Germline assignment: CDR1 SEHNR and CDR2 FQNEAQ (reference sequence). CDR3 coding DNA: TGTGCCAGCAGCTTAGGGACAGTAGACACTGAAGCTTTCTTT. This translates into CASSLGTVDTEAFF. The variable domain in full, completed from reference TRBV7-9 and TRBJ1-1, reads DTGVSQNPRHKITKRGQNVTFRCDPISEHNRLYWYRQTLGQGPEFLTYFQNEAQLEKSRLLSDRFSAERPKGSFSTLEIQRTEQGDSAMYLCASSLGTVDTEAFFGQGTRLTVV.

CDR3: CASSSPDNTEAFF. In DNA form, the CDR3 reads TGTGCCAGCAGCTCCCCGGACAACACTGAAGCTTTCTTT. V gene TRBV4-2 combines with J gene TRBJ1-1, with D unclear. The germline gives CDR1 LGHNA, CDR2 YNFKEQ. The CDR3 contains 13 residues. Trimming took 5 bases from V and 2 from J, leaving 9 bases between them.

The rearrangement joins TRBV7-6 to TRBJ2-7, with 8 bases identical to TRBD1. There are 16 residues in the CDR3. Germline loops: CDR1 SGHVS, CDR2 FNYEAQ. The V and J ends lost 1 base and 4 bases, in that order; junction bases with no gene match: 9. The CDR3 here is CASSLGQGTNPYEQYF. DNA of the CDR3: TGTGCCAGCAGCTTAGGACAGGGGACAAACCCATACGAGCAGTACTTC.

The chain combines TRBV5-1 with TRBJ2-1; 7 nucleotides line up with TRBD1. The CDR3 is 16 amino acids. Unmatched junction bases numbered 3, after V lost 0 bases and J lost 0 bases. Germline assignment: CDR1 SGHRS and CDR2 YFSETQ. CDR3 amino acids: CASSLEGAGSYNEQFF. The DNA of the CDR3 is TGCGCCAGCAGCTTGGAGGGGGCGGGCTCCTACAATGAGCAGTTCTTC.

This clonotype was counted only a few times. The chain combines TRBV7-6 with TRBJ1-1; unclear D gene. The CDR3 loop spans 14 amino acids. CDR1 SGHVS and CDR2 FNYEAQ come from the germline V gene. Trimming shortened V by 4 bases and J by 1 base, and 10 bases separated the two germline ends. The CDR3 is CASSYGLTNTEAFF. In DNA, the CDR3 is TGTGCCAGCAGCTACGGCCTGACGAACACTGAAGCTTTCTTT.

As for this clonotype: Germline and junction disagree at one end, which may indicate a read error. V and J are TRBV12-3 or TRBV12-4 and TRBJ1-1; D is unclear. The CDR3 has 14 amino acids. This chain's CDR3 is CVSSQLRLNTEAFF. In DNA form, the CDR3 reads TGTGTCAGCAGCCAATTAAGATTGAACACTGAAGCTTTCTTT.

The rearrangement uses TRBV20-1 and TRBJ1-5, with a possible D match to TRBD1 (5 bases). The CDR3 length is 13 residues. The V and J ends lost 5 bases and 5 bases respectively, with 13 bases between them. Germline V CDR1 and CDR2: DFQATT, SNEGSKA (reference sequence). The CDR3 DNA reads TGCAGTGCTGGACGGGGACTAGATCAGCCCCAGCATTTT. As protein: CSAGRGLDQPQHF.

This clonotype was detected ten times or more. J is TRBJ2-5 and V is TRBV20-1; 7 bases align to TRBD2. The CDR3 runs 13 residues. V lost 5 bases to trimming and J lost 5 bases; unmatched junction nucleotides: 8. The germline V gene has CDR1 DFQATT and CDR2 SNEGSKA (reference sequence). The CDR3 sequence: CSAGRDLWETQYF. Written as DNA, the CDR3 is TGCAGTGCTGGGAGGGATCTCTGGGAGACCCAGTACTTC.

A few counts support this clonotype. The J gene is TRBJ1-1, the V gene TRBV29-1; weak D call: TRBD1 (5 bases). The germline V gene encodes CDR1 SQVTM and CDR2 ANQGSEA. There are 11 residues in the CDR3. Trimming removed 6 bases from V and 6 bases from J, with 11 bases in between. The CDR3 bases are TGCAGCGTAGACCAGACAGCTGAAGCTTTCTTT. Its protein product is CSVDQTAEAFF.

This clonotype was found many times. The chain joins TRBV2 to TRBJ2-1; the match to TRBD1 covers 8 bases. Germline trimming cut 5 bases from V and 8 bases from J; bases unmatched to any gene: 8. The CDR3 runs 14 residues. Germline assignment: CDR1 SNHLY and CDR2 FYNNEI. The CDR3 DNA reads TGTGCCAGCAGTTACAGTTACAGGGGGGATGAGCAGTTCTTC. Translated, it gives CASSYSYRGDEQFF.

This chain links TRBV12-3 or TRBV12-4 with TRBJ2-3; D unresolved. CDR3 size: 15 residues. Trimming took 7 bases from V and 2 from J, leaving 16 bases between them. The DNA of the CDR3 is TGTGCCAGCACCGGACGGTGGGGTCCCACAGATACGCAGTATTTT. Translating gives CASTGRWGPTDTQYF.

This clonotype was picked up a small number of times. This sequence joins TRBV5-1 and TRBJ2-3; 9 bases map to TRBD1. Germline CDR1 reads SGHRS; CDR2 reads YFSETQ. CDR3 length: 13 amino acids. J lost 8 bases, V lost 3 bases, and 4 bases had no gene match. CDR3 bases: TGCGCCAGCAGCTCCCCGACAGGGGGTACGCAGTATTTT. Translated, it gives CASSSPTGGTQYF.

This clonotype has only a few counts. V and J are TRBV5-6 and TRBJ1-1; 8 nucleotides match TRBD1. Germline CDR1 reads SGHDT; CDR2 reads YYEEEE. Germline trimming cut 3 bases from V and 3 bases from J; bases unmatched to any gene: 7. The CDR3 length is 15 residues. CDR3 nucleotides: TGTGCCAGCAGCTCGGAGGACAGGGCGGACACTGAAGCTTTCTTT. It codes for CASSSEDRADTEAFF. Using reference TRBV5-6 and TRBJ1-1 for the parts outside the CDR3, the full variable domain is DAGVTQSPTHLIKTRGQQVTLRCSPKSGHDTVSWYQQALGQGPQFIFQYYEEEERQRGNFPDRFSGHQFPNYSSELNVNALLLGDSALYLCASSSEDRADTEAFFGQGTRLTVV.

This clonotype has a count of ten or more. This chain joins TRBV15 and TRBJ2-7; TRBD1 aligns across 9 bases. The CDR3 loop spans 16 amino acids. Germline V gene lookup returns CDR1 LNHNV and CDR2 YYDKDF (reference sequence). The ends lost 5 bases at V and 3 bases at J; junction bases unmatched: 11. The CDR3, as DNA: TGTGCCACCAGCCTGGGGCGGATGGGACAGGGCTACGAGCAGTACTTC. This translates into CATSLGRMGQGYEQYF.

This clonotype was found a few times. This CDR3 is CASSDDQGGNEQFF. The CDR3 nucleotides read TGTGCCAGCAGTGACGACCAGGGCGGGAATGAGCAGTTCTTC. The V gene is TRBV2, the J gene TRBJ2-1, with D tentatively TRBD1 or TRBD2 (5 bases each). The CDR3 covers 14 residues. V dropped 3 bases and J dropped 7 bases, with 13 bases sitting between them. Germline V gives CDR1 SNHLY, CDR2 FYNNEI. Together with reference TRBV2 and TRBJ2-1, the CDR3 gives the full variable domain: EPEVTQTPSHQVTQMGQEVILRCVPISNHLYFYWYRQILGQKVEFLVSFYNNEISEKSEIFDDQFSVERPDGSNFTLKIRSTKLEDSAMYFCASSDDQGGNEQFFGPGTRLTVL.

This clonotype was observed a few times. The chain carries TRBV4-1 and TRBJ2-1; 11 nucleotides match TRBD2. This CDR3 region has 17 residues. Germline V gives CDR1 MGHRA, CDR2 YSYEKL. Trimming removed 4 bases from V and 9 bases from J; junction bases left unmatched: 14. CDR3 nucleotide sequence: TGCGCCAGCAGCCGAGAAGGAGTTAGCGGGAGGGCCGGTGAGCAGTTCTTC. This codes for CASSREGVSGRAGEQFF.

V usage is TRBV28 and J usage is TRBJ1-5, with no clear D. This CDR3 is built from 15 residues. Trimming removed 6 bases from V and 0 bases from J, with 12 bases in between. Germline V lookup: CDR1 MDHEN, CDR2 SYDVKM. The CDR3 nucleotides read TGTGCCAGCAGCCTACTTTCCATTAGCAATCAGCCCCAGCATTTT. As protein: CASSLLSISNQPQHF.

The chain joins TRBV20-1 to TRBJ1-6, with D maybe TRBD1 (5 bases). Germline assignment: CDR1 DFQATT and CDR2 SNEGSKA (reference sequence). This CDR3 is built from 15 residues. V was trimmed by 2 bases and J by 10 bases, leaving 18 bases between them. CDR3 residues: CSARSPPGILSPLHF. CDR3 coding DNA: TGCAGTGCTAGATCCCCCCCAGGGATTCTATCACCCCTCCACTTT.

This clonotype appeared many times. The rearrangement joins TRBV6-5 to TRBJ2-1, with 9 bases aligning to TRBD1. Germline loops: CDR1 MNHEY, CDR2 SVGAGI. This CDR3 comprises 15 residues. J was trimmed by 1 base and V by 5 bases; bases with no gene match: 3. The CDR3 reads CASSDDRGSYNEQFF. The CDR3 DNA follows: TGTGCCAGCAGTGACGACAGGGGGTCCTACAATGAGCAGTTCTTC.

This clonotype appeared many times. The chain recombines TRBV7-4 with TRBJ1-1; D perhaps matches TRBD1 (6 bases). The CDR3 is made up of 14 amino acids. V was cut by 3 bases and J by 10 bases, with 18 bases left in between. CDR1 is SGHVT, CDR2 SQSDAQ, per germline. The CDR3 protein is CASSFPLTQGIAFF. As DNA, the CDR3 is TGTGCCAGCAGCTTTCCACTCACCCAGGGGATAGCTTTCTTT.